The T cell receptor (beta chain) under discussion was sequenced for a study of blood T cell repertoires in COVID-19. Using immunoSEQ multiplex PCR, the repertoire was profiled, and TCRdb retains in-frame clones only, with some absent. The table has roughly 250,000 clones, about 80% seen once. This sequence was found in a person aged 65-85 years with COVID-19, enrolled during active disease. Sample: peripheral blood.

The CDR3 region is CASSQVAAGALAYEQYF. CDR3 bases: TGCGCCAGCAGCCAAGTCGCCGCAGGGGCCCTAGCCTACGAGCAGTACTTC. The chain couples TRBV4-3 to TRBJ2-7; weak D call: TRBD1 (6 bases). The CDR3 sequence is 17 residues long. The germline CDR1 and CDR2 sequences are LGHNA and YSLEER. V lost 1 base and J lost 2, with 18 bases in between.